This T cell receptor (beta chain) derives from a study of T cells expressing NK-cell markers. From the 5' RACE reads, TCRdb lists one entry per CDR3 protein and no DNA. The sample table includes about half a million distinct CDR3 sequences. From germline, CDR1 is SGHAT and CDR2 FQNNGV. This CDR3 has 13 amino acids. Input material: blood T cells: a sorted CD56 or NKG2C T cell subset, CD4+ or CD8+ T cells, or bulk PBMC T cells (not recorded which). This clonotype originated in a woman in her fifties or sixties in good health. This chain uses TRBV11-2 with TRBJ1-1; there is no DNA to check the TCRdb D call of TRBD1. CDR3: CASSREQNTEAFF.